The rows below give T cell receptor beta chains drawn from one sample of a study of T cells after yellow fever vaccination. TCRdb reanalysed the 5' RACE reads using MiXCR and keeps one entry per CDR3 protein. The sample consists of over 120,000 distinct CDR3 sequences, about 6.9% of them appearing once. The material was CD4+ T cells sorted from PBMCs, obtained 10 days after the yellow fever booster vaccination. The receptors originated from a man aged 25 to 40 who received the YFV17D yellow fever vaccine. Both conserved end residues are part of each CDR3. A D gene is named only where the DNA matches it firmly. A clone size is listed for some rows: how often the clone was seen (once, few, many), or a class if it is expanded.

d_call: .; v_call: TRBV4-2; clone_size: .; j_call: TRBJ2-3; cdr3_nt: TGTGCCAGCAGCCCCGGGACTCCCGCCAGCTCCACAGATACGCAGTATTTT; cdr3_aa: CASSPGTPASSTDTQYF
d_call: TRBD1; v_call: TRBV20-1; clone_size: many; j_call: TRBJ1-3; cdr3_nt: TGCAGTGCTACAGGGGGAACTGGAAACACCATATATTTT; cdr3_aa: CSATGGTGNTIYF
d_call: TRBD1; v_call: TRBV27; clone_size: many; j_call: TRBJ2-1; cdr3_nt: TGTGCCAGCAGTTCGGGACAGGGGCCTCCCGACAACAATGAGCAGTTCTTC; cdr3_aa: CASSSGQGPPDNNEQFF
d_call: .; v_call: TRBV20-1; clone_size: many; j_call: TRBJ2-4; cdr3_nt: TGCAGTGCTAGTCCTGTCCCCAAAAACATTCAGTACTTC; cdr3_aa: CSASPVPKNIQYF
d_call: .; v_call: TRBV20-1; clone_size: many; j_call: TRBJ1-3; cdr3_nt: TGCAGTGCGGGATCCTCTGGAAACACCATATATTTT; cdr3_aa: CSAGSSGNTIYF
d_call: TRBD1; v_call: TRBV20-1; clone_size: .; j_call: TRBJ1-1; cdr3_nt: TGCAGTGCTAGAGACTCCGGGACAGGGAACACTGAAGCTTTCTTT; cdr3_aa: CSARDSGTGNTEAFF
d_call: .; v_call: TRBV18; clone_size: many; j_call: TRBJ2-7; cdr3_nt: TGTGCCAGCTCACCACCCCTCAGGGAGAAGTACGAGCAGTACTTC; cdr3_aa: CASSPPLREKYEQYF
d_call: TRBD2; v_call: TRBV4-3; clone_size: many; j_call: TRBJ2-7; cdr3_nt: TGCGCCAGCAGCCAAGATCGAGAACTAGCGGGAGGGAGCTCCTACGAGCAGTACTTC; cdr3_aa: CASSQDRELAGGSSYEQYF
d_call: .; v_call: TRBV7-2; clone_size: .; j_call: TRBJ1-3; cdr3_nt: TGTGCCAGCAGCTTCGACAGTTACTCTGGAAACACCATATATTTT; cdr3_aa: CASSFDSYSGNTIYF
d_call: .; v_call: TRBV20-1; clone_size: many; j_call: TRBJ2-4; cdr3_nt: TGCAGTGCTAGTTCCGGGAGCTTAGCCAAAAACATTCAGTACTTC; cdr3_aa: CSASSGSLAKNIQYF
d_call: TRBD1; v_call: TRBV4-2; clone_size: few; j_call: TRBJ2-1; cdr3_nt: TGTGCCAGCAGCCAATTCTCCGGGACAGGGGGCAATGAGCAGTTCTTC; cdr3_aa: CASSQFSGTGGNEQFF
d_call: TRBD1; v_call: TRBV27; clone_size: many; j_call: TRBJ1-2; cdr3_nt: TGTGCCAGCTCGGGACAGGGACGGTACTCTAACTATGGCTACACCTTC; cdr3_aa: CASSGQGRYSNYGYTF
d_call: TRBD2; v_call: TRBV20-1; clone_size: many; j_call: TRBJ2-5; cdr3_nt: TGCAGTGCGGAGTCCCGGCGGGAGTTTTTTTTGGAGACCCAGTACTTC; cdr3_aa: CSAESRREFFLETQYF
d_call: TRBD2; v_call: TRBV6-2/TRBV6-3; clone_size: many; j_call: TRBJ2-7; cdr3_nt: TGTGCCAGCAGGAGTGCGGGGACTAGCGGCGAGCAGTACTTC; cdr3_aa: CASRSAGTSGEQYF
d_call: TRBD1; v_call: TRBV20-1; clone_size: .; j_call: TRBJ2-7; cdr3_nt: TGCAGTGCTAGTGGGACAGGACAACTTTACGGGCAGTACTTC; cdr3_aa: CSASGTGQLYGQYF
d_call: .; v_call: TRBV7-2; clone_size: many; j_call: TRBJ2-3; cdr3_nt: TGTGCCAGCAGCTTAGGTCGTATAATCCGCACAGATACGCAGTATTTT; cdr3_aa: CASSLGRIIRTDTQYF
d_call: .; v_call: TRBV7-2; clone_size: many; j_call: TRBJ2-1; cdr3_nt: TGTGCCAGCACCCCTGGTGCGGGGAGCTCCTACAATGAGCAGTTCTTC; cdr3_aa: CASTPGAGSSYNEQFF
d_call: TRBD1; v_call: TRBV3-1; clone_size: few; j_call: TRBJ1-1; cdr3_nt: TGTGCCAGCAGCCAAGTGACAGGGGGCACTGAAGCTTTCTTT; cdr3_aa: CASSQVTGGTEAFF
d_call: TRBD1; v_call: TRBV11-3; clone_size: .; j_call: TRBJ2-2; cdr3_nt: TGTGCCAGTAGGAACAGGGGGGACACCGGGGAGCTGTTTTTT; cdr3_aa: CASRNRGDTGELFF
d_call: TRBD2; v_call: TRBV14; clone_size: many; j_call: TRBJ2-7; cdr3_nt: TGTGCCAGCAGCCGTTCAAGGACTAGCGGGAATTACGAGCAGTACTTC; cdr3_aa: CASSRSRTSGNYEQYF
d_call: TRBD2; v_call: TRBV9; clone_size: many; j_call: TRBJ2-1; cdr3_nt: TGTGCCAGCAGCGCCGCGGGACTAGCGGGAGTAAATGAGCAGTTCTTC; cdr3_aa: CASSAAGLAGVNEQFF
d_call: TRBD1; v_call: TRBV9; clone_size: many; j_call: TRBJ1-6; cdr3_nt: TGTGCCAGCAGCCCCAGGACAGGGGTAACCTATAATTCACCCCTCCACTTT; cdr3_aa: CASSPRTGVTYNSPLHF
d_call: TRBD1; v_call: TRBV7-9; clone_size: many; j_call: TRBJ2-4; cdr3_nt: TGTGCCAGCAGCACCGGACAGGGTTTGGGAAACATTCAGTACTTC; cdr3_aa: CASSTGQGLGNIQYF
d_call: .; v_call: TRBV19; clone_size: many; j_call: TRBJ2-3; cdr3_nt: TGTGCCAGTAGTATAGGGGGAACTTACCATACGCAGTATTTT; cdr3_aa: CASSIGGTYHTQYF
d_call: TRBD1; v_call: TRBV29-1; clone_size: many; j_call: TRBJ2-5; cdr3_nt: TGCAGCGTTGCAGGGGGTGAAGAGACCCAGTACTTC; cdr3_aa: CSVAGGEETQYF
d_call: .; v_call: TRBV30; clone_size: .; j_call: TRBJ2-5; cdr3_nt: TGTGCCTGGAGGATCTCGGGCTCGGGGACCCAGTACTTC; cdr3_aa: CAWRISGSGTQYF
d_call: TRBD1; v_call: TRBV20-1; clone_size: many; j_call: TRBJ2-3; cdr3_nt: TGCAGTGCAGGGGACAGGGGGCGCGGAGATACGCAGTATTTT; cdr3_aa: CSAGDRGRGDTQYF
d_call: TRBD1; v_call: TRBV12-3/TRBV12-4; clone_size: many; j_call: TRBJ2-3; cdr3_nt: TGTGCCAGCAGTGGACAGGGACCAGATACGCAGTATTTT; cdr3_aa: CASSGQGPDTQYF
d_call: .; v_call: TRBV7-2; clone_size: few; j_call: TRBJ1-6; cdr3_nt: TGTGCCAGCAGCTTAGCTAACAGGGCTAATTCACCCCTCCACTTT; cdr3_aa: CASSLANRANSPLHF
d_call: .; v_call: TRBV27; clone_size: many; j_call: TRBJ2-3; cdr3_nt: TGTGCCAGCAGTTTATTGCCGCAGGGGGGAGATACGCAGTATTTT; cdr3_aa: CASSLLPQGGDTQYF
d_call: TRBD2; v_call: TRBV6-1; clone_size: few; j_call: TRBJ2-5; cdr3_nt: TGTGCCAGCATCGCTCCAAGCGGGAGGCCCCGAGAGACCCAGTACTTC; cdr3_aa: CASIAPSGRPRETQYF
d_call: .; v_call: TRBV7-2; clone_size: medium-sized; j_call: TRBJ2-3; cdr3_nt: TGTGCCAGCAGCTCGCAGGGATCGGATACGCAGTATTTT; cdr3_aa: CASSSQGSDTQYF
d_call: .; v_call: TRBV7-2; clone_size: .; j_call: TRBJ1-3; cdr3_nt: TGTGCCAGCAGCTTAGACGGCAGGCTGGAAGGAAACACCATATATTTT; cdr3_aa: CASSLDGRLEGNTIYF
d_call: TRBD2; v_call: TRBV9; clone_size: many; j_call: TRBJ2-3; cdr3_nt: TGTGCCAGCAGCGGCGATAGCGGGAGGCGGACAGATACGCAGTATTTT; cdr3_aa: CASSGDSGRRTDTQYF
d_call: TRBD2; v_call: TRBV7-9; clone_size: .; j_call: TRBJ2-1; cdr3_nt: TGTGCCAGCAGCCCCCCTCGCGGGAGATTGAGTGAGCAGTTCTTC; cdr3_aa: CASSPPRGRLSEQFF
d_call: .; v_call: TRBV7-2; clone_size: many; j_call: TRBJ2-1; cdr3_nt: TGTGCCAGCATCAAAGCCCCGGGAGCCTACAATGAGCAGTTCTTC; cdr3_aa: CASIKAPGAYNEQFF
d_call: .; v_call: TRBV3-1; clone_size: many; j_call: TRBJ2-2; cdr3_nt: TGTGCCAGCAGCCAGGGGATCATAAGGGACACCGGGGAGCTGTTTTTT; cdr3_aa: CASSQGIIRDTGELFF
d_call: .; v_call: TRBV12-3/TRBV12-4; clone_size: many; j_call: TRBJ2-2; cdr3_nt: TGTGCCAGCAGCTCTAGTAGAACCGGGGAGCTGTTTTTT; cdr3_aa: CASSSSRTGELFF
d_call: .; v_call: TRBV3-1; clone_size: .; j_call: TRBJ1-2; cdr3_nt: TGTGCCAGCACTAAAGGCACAGGCAATTATGGCTACACCTTC; cdr3_aa: CASTKGTGNYGYTF
d_call: .; v_call: TRBV5-5; clone_size: .; j_call: TRBJ2-2; cdr3_nt: TGTGCCAGCAGCTTTGGGAGAACCGGGGAGCTGTTTTTT; cdr3_aa: CASSFGRTGELFF
d_call: TRBD1; v_call: TRBV20-1; clone_size: few; j_call: TRBJ2-1; cdr3_nt: TGCAGTGCTTGGACCTTCGACAGGGTGGGTCATGAGCAGTTCTTC; cdr3_aa: CSAWTFDRVGHEQFF
d_call: TRBD1; v_call: TRBV18; clone_size: many; j_call: TRBJ1-1; cdr3_nt: TGTGCCAGCTCACGGGACAGGGGTTTTCAGGAAGCTTTCTTT; cdr3_aa: CASSRDRGFQEAFF
d_call: .; v_call: TRBV5-4; clone_size: .; j_call: TRBJ2-2; cdr3_nt: TGTGCCAGCAGACGGGCCGGGACCGGGGAGCTGTTTTTT; cdr3_aa: CASRRAGTGELFF
d_call: .; v_call: TRBV28; clone_size: few; j_call: TRBJ2-7; cdr3_nt: TGTGCCAGCAGTCCCTCCCCCGGGGGTGCCTACGAGCAGTACTTC; cdr3_aa: CASSPSPGGAYEQYF
d_call: TRBD1; v_call: TRBV20-1; clone_size: many; j_call: TRBJ1-1; cdr3_nt: TGCAGTGCAAGACAGGGGGACACTGAAGCTTTCTTT; cdr3_aa: CSARQGDTEAFF
d_call: .; v_call: TRBV6-2/TRBV6-3; clone_size: few; j_call: TRBJ2-1; cdr3_nt: TGTGCCAGCAGATACACAGGTAGTTTTGGATACAATGAGCAGTTCTTC; cdr3_aa: CASRYTGSFGYNEQFF
d_call: .; v_call: TRBV29-1; clone_size: many; j_call: TRBJ2-3; cdr3_nt: TGCAGCGTTGAAGATCGGGCAGGGGCACTCACAGATACGCAGTATTTT; cdr3_aa: CSVEDRAGALTDTQYF
d_call: TRBD1; v_call: TRBV7-2; clone_size: many; j_call: TRBJ1-6; cdr3_nt: TGTGCCAGCAGCTTACATTGGACAGGGGAATATTCACCCCTCCACTTT; cdr3_aa: CASSLHWTGEYSPLHF
d_call: TRBD1; v_call: TRBV11-3; clone_size: .; j_call: TRBJ2-1; cdr3_nt: TGTGCCAGCAGCCTACAGGGTAGGGCAGGGGGTGAGCAGTTCTTC; cdr3_aa: CASSLQGRAGGEQFF
d_call: TRBD1; v_call: TRBV7-2; clone_size: many; j_call: TRBJ2-7; cdr3_nt: TGTGCCAGCAGCCCCACGACAGGGTACTACGAGCAGTACTTC; cdr3_aa: CASSPTTGYYEQYF
d_call: .; v_call: TRBV5-1; clone_size: few; j_call: TRBJ2-2; cdr3_nt: TGCGCCAGCAGCTTGGGAGACCGTGCCACCGGGGAGCTGTTTTTT; cdr3_aa: CASSLGDRATGELFF
d_call: TRBD2; v_call: TRBV5-5; clone_size: many; j_call: TRBJ2-2; cdr3_nt: TGTGCCAGCAGCTGGACTAGCGGGAGGGCCACCGGGGAGCTGTTTTTT; cdr3_aa: CASSWTSGRATGELFF
d_call: .; v_call: TRBV20-1; clone_size: few; j_call: TRBJ2-7; cdr3_nt: TGCAGTGCCGCGGGACTGGCTGCCTCCTACGAGCAGTACTTC; cdr3_aa: CSAAGLAASYEQYF
d_call: TRBD2; v_call: TRBV5-6; clone_size: many; j_call: TRBJ2-7; cdr3_nt: TGTGCCAGCAGCTTGGGCGGGAGGAATTACGAGCAGTACTTC; cdr3_aa: CASSLGGRNYEQYF
d_call: TRBD2; v_call: TRBV29-1; clone_size: many; j_call: TRBJ2-2; cdr3_nt: TGCAGCGCCCGCGGCGGGAGAGCGAACACCGGGGAGCTGTTTTTT; cdr3_aa: CSARGGRANTGELFF
d_call: .; v_call: TRBV29-1; clone_size: many; j_call: TRBJ1-1; cdr3_nt: TGCAGCGTAAAGGACAGCCCGAACACTGAAGCTTTCTTT; cdr3_aa: CSVKDSPNTEAFF
d_call: .; v_call: TRBV5-1; clone_size: many; j_call: TRBJ2-5; cdr3_nt: TGCGCCAGCAGCTTGGAACAGGCCCAAGAGACCCAGTACTTC; cdr3_aa: CASSLEQAQETQYF
d_call: .; v_call: TRBV5-1; clone_size: many; j_call: TRBJ1-1; cdr3_nt: TGCGCCAGCAGCCCTAAGCGGGATACTGAAGCTTTCTTT; cdr3_aa: CASSPKRDTEAFF
d_call: .; v_call: TRBV25-1; clone_size: many; j_call: TRBJ1-3; cdr3_nt: TGTGCCAGCAGTGAATTGCAGGGTCCGGGAAACACCATATATTTT; cdr3_aa: CASSELQGPGNTIYF
d_call: .; v_call: TRBV5-1; clone_size: many; j_call: TRBJ2-7; cdr3_nt: TGCGCCAGCAGCTTGGACGGACAGAGGTACGAGCAGTACTTC; cdr3_aa: CASSLDGQRYEQYF